Listed here are 18 T cell receptor beta chains from one sample, sequenced in a study of monozygotic twins with inflammatory bowel disease. TCRdb re-called the 5' RACE reads and gives one entry per CDR3 protein, without DNA. Reported are 330,000 or so distinct CDR3 sequences; the ten largest clones contain roughly 2%. Input material: blood. Receptors were obtained from a human donor with ulcerative colitis or Crohn's disease, or a healthy co-twin of an affected twin (not recorded which).

The V call is TRBV28, the J call TRBJ1-1; the TCRdb call, TRBD1, lacks DNA for checking. The CDR3 totals 16 residues. The germline V gene has CDR1 MDHEN and CDR2 SYDVKM. The CDR3 loop reads CASSHPVWGRDTEAFF.

This chain uses TRBV27 with TRBJ1-1. This CDR3 is built from 13 residues. Germline V lookup: CDR1 MNHEY, CDR2 SMNVEV (reference sequence). CDR3 residues: CASRPSGNTEAFF.

The rearrangement uses TRBV20-1 and TRBJ1-4; TCRdb designates TRBD1, a call that cannot be tested without DNA. The CDR3 sequence is 14 residues long. Germline V gene lookup returns CDR1 DFQATT and CDR2 SNEGSKA (reference sequence). The chain's CDR3 is CSAPRGRPNEKLFF.

This rearrangement joins TRBV20-1 to TRBJ1-1. Germline V lookup: CDR1 DFQATT, CDR2 SNEGSKA (reference sequence). This CDR3 has 16 amino acids. CDR3 region: CSARALTLGMNTEAFF.

The J gene is TRBJ2-3, the V gene TRBV5-4; TCRdb calls TRBD2, which cannot be checked without DNA. The germline V gene encodes CDR1 SGHNT and CDR2 YYREEE (reference sequence). The CDR3 has 14 residues. The chain's CDR3 is CATNSAGVSDTQYF.

The CDR3 region is CSCVAPHIQYF. The chain recombines TRBV20-1 with TRBJ2-4; TCRdb returns TRBD1, unconfirmable since there is no DNA. CDR1 and CDR2 from the germline V gene are DFQATT and SNEGSKA (reference sequence). This CDR3 contains 11 residues.

The rearrangement links TRBV7-9 to TRBJ2-2. CDR1 and CDR2 from the germline V gene are SEHNR and FQNEAQ (reference sequence). The CDR3 sequence is 15 residues long. CDR3 loop: CASSPIGANTGELFF.

The chain joins TRBV19 to TRBJ2-1; lacking DNA, the TRBD2 call made by TCRdb goes unchecked. The CDR3 covers 15 residues. CDR1 and CDR2 from the germline V gene are LNHDA and SQIVND (reference sequence). The CDR3: CASRSGGGIKNEQFF.

V gene TRBV12-3 or TRBV12-4 combines with J gene TRBJ1-5; TCRdb designates TRBD1, a call that cannot be tested without DNA. The CDR3 covers 16 residues. The chain's CDR3 is CASSFGGGRSNQPQHF.

CDR3 residues: CSAPPGGGGAEYTQYF. The chain has TRBV20-1 and TRBJ2-3; TCRdb outputs TRBD2, but without DNA this stays unchecked. Germline V gives CDR1 DFQATT, CDR2 SNEGSKA (reference sequence). The CDR3 consists of 16 residues.

J is TRBJ1-2 and V is TRBV29-1; TCRdb's assignment of TRBD1 cannot be checked, as there is no DNA. CDR1 and CDR2 (germline): SQVTM, ANQGSEA. The CDR3 length is 13 residues. This CDR3 reads CSAIGTGNYGYTF.

This chain links TRBV6-1 with TRBJ1-5. The CDR3 consists of 14 residues. Germline CDR1 and CDR2: MNHNS and SASEGT. The CDR3 is CASSPLDGNQPQHF.

The V call is TRBV7-2, the J call TRBJ2-3; TCRdb reports TRBD2, a call that lacks DNA to check it against. This CDR3 region has 15 residues. In germline, CDR1 is SGHTA, CDR2 FQGNSA. This chain's CDR3 is CASSSGTSGGVPQYF.

The chain employs TRBV4-2 and TRBJ1-2. Germline values: CDR1 LGHNA, CDR2 YNFKEQ. CDR3 length: 16 amino acids. The CDR3 spells CASSQDAEGTYYGYTF.

The chain couples TRBV3-1 to TRBJ1-2. This CDR3 has 13 residues. Per germline, CDR1 LGHDT and CDR2 YNNKEL (reference sequence). The CDR3 loop is CASSQENGKGYTF. Combining the CDR3 with reference TRBV3-1 and TRBJ1-2 gives the whole variable domain DTAVSQTPKYLVTQMGNDKSIKCEQNLGHDTMYWYKQDSKKFLKIMFSYNNKELIINETVPNRFSPKSPDKAHLNLHINSLELGDSAVYFCASSQENGKGYTFGSGTRLTVV.

The chain carries TRBV5-1 and TRBJ2-1; the D call from TCRdb, TRBD2, cannot be confirmed without DNA. Germline V CDR1 and CDR2: SGHRS, YFSETQ. This CDR3 has 14 amino acids. The CDR3 reads CASSLAWTSNEQFF.

This chain connects TRBV28 to TRBJ1-3. CDR1 and CDR2 from the germline V gene are MDHEN and SYDVKM. This CDR3 spans 14 amino acids. CDR3 amino acids: CASSPAGRENTIYF.

This chain uses TRBV3-1 with TRBJ2-7; there is no DNA to check the TCRdb D call of TRBD1. This CDR3 is 14 amino acids long. Per the germline V gene, CDR1 is LGHDT and CDR2 is YNNKEL (reference sequence). CDR3 protein: CASSYRGLSYEQYF.